The next 22 T cell receptor beta chains were all read from a single sample in a study of T cells in Graves' hyperthyroidism and ophthalmopathy. TCR beta CDR3 regions were amplified from RNA transcripts. Initially, a first-round RT-PCR of the TCR CDR3 employed the HTBI primer set. TCRdb fed the multiplex PCR reads into MiXCR, producing one record per CDR3 protein. There are 750,000 to 900,000 distinct CDR3 sequences in the sample; roughly 40% occur only once, and more than 7% lies in the top ten. Sequencing was done on a sample of blood. The receptors derive from a man younger than 35 with Graves' hyperthyroidism.

This clonotype has at least ten counts. The chain joins TRBV10-3 to TRBJ2-7, with D tentatively TRBD1 or TRBD2 (5 bases each). Trimming pared 3 bases from V and 1 base from J, leaving 16 bases between. Germline V gene data show CDR1 as ENHRY and CDR2 as SYGVKD. The CDR3 consists of 16 residues. DNA for the CDR3: TGTGCCATCAGTGACGGGGCTTGGAGGAAATCCTACGAGCAGTACTTC. Its translation is CAISDGAWRKSYEQYF.

The chain carries TRBV7-2 and TRBJ2-7; 8 bases are a match to TRBD2. The J segment lost 6 bases and the V segment lost 6 bases, leaving 10 bases of the junction unmatched. This CDR3 region has 14 residues. Germline CDR1 is SGHTA and CDR2 is FQGNSA. The CDR3 sequence: CASSWGLVDREQYF. In DNA form, the CDR3 reads TGTGCCAGCAGTTGGGGACTAGTCGATCGCGAGCAGTACTTC.

This clonotype was observed a few times. This chain connects TRBV6-6 to TRBJ1-4, with TRBD1 matching over 8 bases. Unmatched junction bases numbered 10, after V lost 5 bases and J lost 8 bases. The CDR3 totals 15 residues. Germline loops: CDR1 MNHNY, CDR2 SVGAGI (reference sequence). CDR3 DNA: TGTGCCAGCAGTCGAGCAGGGGGCGGATGGGAAAAACTGTTTTTT. It encodes CASSRAGGGWEKLFF.

The chain is built from TRBV5-5 and TRBJ1-5; no reliable D call. The CDR3 has 15 residues. V lost 1 base to trimming and J lost 3 bases, with 11 bases between them. Germline-derived CDR1 and CDR2 are SGHKS and YYEKEE (reference sequence). CDR3 coding DNA: TGTGCCAGCAGCTTGTTGTCCAGTACCAATCAGCCCCAGCATTTT. This gives the protein CASSLLSSTNQPQHF.

This clonotype was recorded once. A much larger clone lies a single base off, so this may be a read error. This chain joins TRBV6-5 and TRBJ2-7, with D possibly called TRBD1 or TRBD2 (5 bases each). The CDR3 is 12 amino acids. Trimming took off 7 bases at V and 5 bases at J, with 12 bases between the two ends. Germline loops: CDR1 MNHEY, CDR2 SVGAGI. The CDR3 DNA sequence: TGTGCCAGCAAGGGACCAGCAGACGAGCAGTACTTC. Translated, it gives CASKGPADEQYF.

This clonotype has ten or more counts. The chain combines TRBV29-1 with TRBJ2-7; a possible D gene is TRBD1 (6 bases). Germline CDR1 and CDR2: SQVTM and ANQGSEA. Trimming cost V 5 bases and J 3 bases, with 11 bases left between them. The CDR3 is 12 amino acids. CDR3 coding DNA: TGCAGCGTTTCCTGGACAGACTACGAGCAGTACTTC. It codes for CSVSWTDYEQYF.

This clonotype was found a few times. V gene TRBV7-6 combines with J gene TRBJ2-2, with D tentatively TRBD2 (7 bases). Germline CDR1 is SGHVS and CDR2 is FNYEAQ. V lost 5 bases to trimming and J lost 4 bases, with 17 bases between them. The CDR3 is 16 amino acids. The CDR3 sequence is CASSLMGGGTTGELFF. The CDR3 DNA is TGTGCCAGCAGCCTCATGGGCGGGGGCACCACCGGGGAGCTGTTTTTT.

With regard to this clonotype: The junction shows a germline mismatch at one end, possibly a read error. The rearrangement uses TRBV7-2 and TRBJ1-5; tentatively, D is TRBD1 (5 bases). This CDR3 has 14 amino acids. Germline V gene data show CDR1 as SGHTA and CDR2 as FQGNSA. CDR3 protein: CASSQDSPNQPQHF. DNA of the CDR3: TGCGCCAGCAGCCAAGACAGTCCCAATCAGCCCCAGCATTTT.

The sample holds many counts of this clonotype. The V and J genes are TRBV7-9 and TRBJ1-2; 7 bases match TRBD1. Trimming removed 2 bases from V and 7 bases from J; junction bases left unmatched: 7. CDR1 is SEHNR, CDR2 FQNEAQ, per germline (reference sequence). The CDR3 is 14 amino acids. CDR3 coding DNA: TGTGCCAGCAGCTTACGAGGGGGCGCGGGTGGCTACACCTTC. This sequence encodes CASSLRGGAGGYTF.

The gene calls are TRBV4-1 and TRBJ2-7; D unresolved. Germline lookup yields CDR1 MGHRA and CDR2 YSYEKL. This CDR3 has 14 residues. Trimming took 5 bases from V and 3 from J, leaving 14 bases between them. Here the CDR3 reads CASSSGPRNYEQYF. The CDR3 coding sequence is TGCGCCAGCAGCTCGGGTCCTCGTAACTACGAGCAGTACTTC.

A note on this clonotype: At one end the junction does not follow the germline gene, possibly because of a read error. V gene TRBV7-9 combines with J gene TRBJ2-7; no clear D. Germline CDR1 SEHNR, CDR2 FQNEAQ (reference sequence). This CDR3 contains 15 residues. CDR3 loop: CASSLAFGKGDEQYF. The CDR3 DNA follows: TGTGCCAGCAGCTTAGCGTTTGGAAAGGGCGACGAACAGTACTTC.

Comments on this clonotype: A much larger clone lies one base from this, so it may be a read error. The gene calls are TRBV19 and TRBJ2-7; D uncertain. V gave up 3 bases and J gave up 5 bases, with 14 bases separating them. Looked up from germline, CDR1 is LNHDA and CDR2 is SQIVND (reference sequence). The CDR3 contains 14 residues. The CDR3 loop reads CASSINYPGHEQYF. The CDR3 coding sequence is TGTGCCAGTAGTATCAACTACCCTGGACACGAGCAGTACTTC.

This clonotype was seen many times. V and J are TRBV20-1 and TRBJ1-1, with D tentatively TRBD1 (6 bases). Between the trimmed V and J ends, which lost 5 bases and 1 base, there was a span of 8 bases. CDR1 and CDR2 from the germline V gene are DFQATT and SNEGSKA (reference sequence). CDR3 length: 12 amino acids. CDR3 region: CSAARGNTEAFF. The CDR3 DNA sequence: TGCAGTGCTGCCAGGGGGAACACTGAAGCTTTCTTT.

In its sample, this clonotype was seen many times. A much larger clone is a single base away; this may be a read error. The V gene is TRBV10-3, the J gene TRBJ1-2; D gene ambiguous. The germline CDR1 and CDR2 sequences are ENHRY and SYGVKD. CDR3 length equals 12 residues. CDR3 DNA: TGTGCCAGCAGTGAAACTAACTATGGCTACACCTTC. Translation gives CASSETNYGYTF.

This clonotype was observed many times. The rearrangement links TRBV25-1 to TRBJ2-5; 10 bases fit TRBD1. The CDR3 loop spans 15 amino acids. V lost 5 bases and J lost 5; bases outside the gene matches: 8. Germline values: CDR1 MGHDK, CDR2 SYGVNS. CDR3 residues: CASSTGTGVGETQYF. The CDR3 DNA reads TGTGCCAGCAGTACCGGGACAGGGGTGGGGGAGACCCAGTACTTC.

The genes are TRBV12-3 or TRBV12-4 and TRBJ1-6; D may be TRBD1 (6 bases). The CDR3 contains 15 residues. The V end was cut by 6 bases, the J end by 7 bases, with 16 bases between. CDR3 nucleotides: TGTGCCAGCAGGCCGCTCCGGGGGGGCAATTCACCCCTCCACTTT. Its protein product is CASRPLRGGNSPLHF.

The J gene is TRBJ2-7, the V gene TRBV5-1, with unresolved D. The length of the CDR3 is 15 residues. V was pared by 4 bases and J by 5 bases, with 19 bases between. Germline V gene data show CDR1 as SGHRS and CDR2 as YFSETQ. Here the CDR3 reads CASSQDRSPWDEQYF. Here the CDR3 DNA reads TGCGCCAGCAGCCAAGATAGGTCCCCATGGGACGAGCAGTACTTC. The whole variable domain, filled in from reference TRBV5-1 and TRBJ2-7, reads KAGVTQTPRYLIKTRGQQVTLSCSPISGHRSVSWYQQTPGQGLQFLFEYFSETQRNKGNFPGRFSGRQFSNSRSEMNVSTLELGDSALYLCASSQDRSPWDEQYFGPGTRLTVT.

The rearrangement joins TRBV5-6 to TRBJ1-2, with no clear D. The CDR3 contains 15 residues. Germline loops: CDR1 SGHDT, CDR2 YYEEEE. V dropped 2 bases and J dropped 5 bases, with 16 bases sitting between them. The CDR3 coding sequence is TGTGCCAGCAGCTTTAAGGACCGGGAGTTATATGGCTACACCTTC. It encodes CASSFKDRELYGYTF. The variable domain in full, with the rest retrieved from reference TRBV5-6 and TRBJ1-2, is DAGVTQSPTHLIKTRGQQVTLRCSPKSGHDTVSWYQQALGQGPQFIFQYYEEEERQRGNFPDRFSGHQFPNYSSELNVNALLLGDSALYLCASSFKDRELYGYTFGSGTRLTVV.

This clonotype turned up a few times. V and J are TRBV20-1 and TRBJ2-7; D is tentatively TRBD1 or TRBD2 (5 bases each). Looked up from germline, CDR1 is DFQATT and CDR2 is SNEGSKA (reference sequence). The ends were cut back, 4 bases at V and 0 bases at J, with 13 bases in the middle. This CDR3 has 14 amino acids. The CDR3 DNA is TGCAGTGCTATGGAGAGGGACCACTCCTACGAGCAGTACTTC. Protein sequence: CSAMERDHSYEQYF.

The rearrangement uses TRBV6-6 and TRBJ1-6; D unclear. The germline gives CDR1 MNHNY, CDR2 SVGAGI (reference sequence). The V and J ends lost 8 bases and 7 bases respectively, with 18 bases between them. The CDR3 sequence is 15 residues long. Here the CDR3 DNA reads TGTGCCAGCGGCATTGGCGCCGGAACGAATTCACCCCTCCACTTT. Translating gives CASGIGAGTNSPLHF.

The chain uses TRBV6-1 and TRBJ1-3, with 8 bases fitting TRBD1. Germline V gene lookup returns CDR1 MNHNS and CDR2 SASEGT. V dropped 7 bases and J dropped 4; count of bases not matched to a gene: 6. The CDR3 totals 14 residues. The CDR3 spells CASKQDRAGNTIYF. CDR3 nucleotide sequence: TGTGCCAGCAAACAGGACAGGGCAGGAAACACCATATATTTT.

The rearrangement joins TRBV7-9 to TRBJ1-2; 7 nucleotides agree with TRBD1. V dropped 1 base and J dropped 6; count of bases not matched to a gene: 11. The CDR3 is made up of 16 amino acids. Germline V gives CDR1 SEHNR, CDR2 FQNEAQ (reference sequence). The CDR3 loop reads CASSLEVLRQGDGYTF. The CDR3 DNA is TGTGCCAGCAGCTTAGAAGTTCTTCGCCAGGGGGATGGCTACACCTTC.